This T cell receptor beta chain was obtained from a study of blood T cell repertoires in COVID-19. Seattle cases were enrolled at active infection and followed longitudinally. The CDR3 totals 15 residues. Germline V CDR1 and CDR2: LNHDA, SQIVND (reference sequence). V was pared by 5 bases and J by 0 bases, with 3 bases of the junction left unmatched. Produced via immunoSEQ multiplex PCR; TCRdb's table is partial and in-frame only. Found here are 150,000 to 200,000 clones, 83% of them singletons; the top ten hold under 10%. Source material: peripheral blood. The receptor's source is a woman aged 65 to 85 with COVID-19, enrolled during active disease. J is TRBJ2-5 and V is TRBV19; 10 positions agree with TRBD2. CDR3 sequence: CASSFGLADQETQYF. CDR3 coding DNA: TGTGCCAGTAGTTTTGGACTAGCGGACCAAGAGACCCAGTACTTC.